The 26 T cell receptor beta chains below were found in one sample sequenced in a study of blood T cell repertoires in COVID-19. The method was immunoSEQ multiplex PCR; TCRdb's version includes in-frame clones alone and lacks a portion of them. Here the sample spans about 380,000 clones, around 90% being singletons. Sequenced: peripheral blood. The source of these receptors is a man between 18 and 35 years old with active or convalescent COVID-19.

The chain is built from TRBV5-1 and TRBJ1-1; 8 bases align to TRBD1. Per germline, CDR1 SGHRS and CDR2 YFSETQ. Trimming took 0 bases from V and 5 from J; bases not matched to a gene: 9. There are 16 residues in the CDR3. The CDR3 coding sequence is TGCGCCAGCAGCTTGGCCCTGACAGGGGAAGGGACTGAAGCTTTCTTT. Residues: CASSLALTGEGTEAFF.

The table lists this clone with a count of one. The rearrangement links TRBV28 to TRBJ2-3, with TRBD2 matching 7 bases. The V gene's germline CDR1 is MDHEN and CDR2 SYDVKM. The ends lost 8 bases at V and 2 bases at J; junction bases unmatched: 7. The CDR3 has 14 residues. CDR3 bases: TGTGCCAGCGGGAAAGCGGGATCCACAGATACGCAGTATTTT. The encoded protein is CASGKAGSTDTQYF.

This chain links TRBV7-6 with TRBJ2-1; TRBD2 matches at 10 bases. Trimming took 5 bases from V and 4 from J; bases not matched to a gene: 5. The CDR3 loop spans 15 amino acids. Per the germline V gene, CDR1 is SGHVS and CDR2 is FNYEAQ. The CDR3 DNA is TGTGCCAGCAGCCCCGGACTAGCGGTATACAATGAGCAGTTCTTC. Protein sequence: CASSPGLAVYNEQFF.

In regard to this clone: A junction end diverges from the germline sequence, so it may reflect a read error. V and J are TRBV7-3 and TRBJ2-2; D tentatively reads TRBD1 or TRBD2 (6 bases each). CDR1 and CDR2 (germline): SGHTA, FQGTGA. CDR3 size: 16 residues. The CDR3 bases are TGTGCCAGCAGCCTAACGGGGGCCGCTCACACCGGGGAGCTGTTTTTT. Protein: CASSLTGAAHTGELFF.

This rearrangement joins TRBV5-1 to TRBJ2-7; TRBD2 matches 8 bases. This CDR3 comprises 15 residues. Germline V lookup: CDR1 SGHRS, CDR2 YFSETQ. Trimming took 0 bases from V and 1 from J; bases not matched to a gene: 3. CDR3: CASSLEAGGSYEQYF. The CDR3 nucleotides are TGCGCCAGCAGCTTGGAGGCGGGAGGTTCCTACGAGCAGTACTTC.

J is TRBJ2-1 and V is TRBV2, with 11 nucleotides matching TRBD2. The CDR3 has 16 residues. Losses at the gene ends were 6 bases for V and 3 bases for J; bases not matched to a gene: 7. Germline V gene lookup returns CDR1 SNHLY and CDR2 FYNNEI. The CDR3 DNA sequence: TGTGCCAGCAGGGGCGACGGGACTAGCGGCTACAATGAGCAGTTCTTC. It encodes CASRGDGTSGYNEQFF.

V is TRBV7-6 and J is TRBJ1-5; possible D gene TRBD1, 5 bases. Deletions cut 2 bases from V and 3 bases from J, with 11 bases between. Germline V lookup: CDR1 SGHVS, CDR2 FNYEAQ. This CDR3 region has 15 residues. The CDR3 DNA follows: TGTGCCAGCAGCTTACTGGCAGGGAACAATCAGCCCCAGCATTTT. Translation gives CASSLLAGNNQPQHF.

J is TRBJ1-6 and V is TRBV4-2, with D maybe TRBD1 (5 bases). CDR1 is LGHNA, CDR2 YNFKEQ, per germline. This CDR3 has 12 residues. Trimming removed 5 bases from V and 8 bases from J, with 7 bases in between. The CDR3 region has the DNA TGTGCCAGCAGCAAACAGGATTCACCCCTCCACTTT. It encodes CASSKQDSPLHF.

The rearrangement joins TRBV4-3 to TRBJ2-7; 7 bases agree with TRBD1. The CDR3 is made up of 15 amino acids. Germline V CDR1 and CDR2: LGHNA, YSLEER. V was clipped by 1 base and J by 6 bases; unmatched bases: 9. In DNA, the CDR3 is TGCGCCAGCAGCCAAGCCTTAGGACAGGCTGGCGAGCAGTACTTC. This codes for CASSQALGQAGEQYF.

The chain joins TRBV9 to TRBJ2-7, with D possibly being TRBD1 (6 bases). The germline CDR1 and CDR2 sequences are SGDLS and YYNGEE. The V gene lost 0 bases and the J gene lost 0 bases, with 10 bases spanning the gap. The CDR3 length is 15 residues. For the CDR3, the DNA is TGTGCCAGCAGCGTAGCCCAGGGGAACTCCTACGAGCAGTACTTC. Encoded protein: CASSVAQGNSYEQYF.

The chain uses TRBV19 and TRBJ2-5, with a tentative D call TRBD1 (7 bases). The CDR3 loop spans 14 amino acids. Trimming took off 3 bases at V and 3 bases at J, with 11 bases between the two ends. Germline V gives CDR1 LNHDA, CDR2 SQIVND (reference sequence). The CDR3 loop is CASSMAGGKETQYF. The CDR3 DNA follows: TGTGCCAGTAGTATGGCAGGGGGGAAAGAGACCCAGTACTTC.

This clone was picked up one time. The rearrangement links TRBV4-3 to TRBJ1-4; 12 nucleotides align to TRBD1. The CDR3 has 17 amino acids. Germline loops: CDR1 LGHNA, CDR2 YSLEER. The junction had 10 bases not matched to a gene; V was cut back by 3 bases and J by 8 bases. CDR3 bases: TGCGCCAGCAGCCAGGGGACAGGGGGCGCGGGTAAGGAAAAACTGTTTTTT. It specifies CASSQGTGGAGKEKLFF.

The genes are TRBV11-2 and TRBJ2-7; TRBD1 matches at 8 bases. J lost 0 bases, V lost 1 base, and 5 bases had no gene match. This CDR3 has 16 residues. Germline CDR1 SGHAT, CDR2 FQNNGV. This chain's CDR3 is CASSLGDTGGSYEQYF. DNA for the CDR3: TGTGCCAGCAGCTTAGGAGATACAGGGGGCTCCTACGAGCAGTACTTC. Filled out from reference TRBV11-2 and TRBJ2-7, the complete variable domain reads EAGVAQSPRYKIIEKRQSVAFWCNPISGHATLYWYQQILGQGPKLLIQFQNNGVVDDSQLPKDRFSAERLKGVDSTLKIQPAKLEDSAVYLCASSLGDTGGSYEQYFGPGTRLTVT.

The chain combines TRBV24-1 with TRBJ2-3; 11 bases match TRBD2. The germline V gene has CDR1 KGHDR and CDR2 SFDVKD. There are 17 residues in the CDR3. With V trimmed by 3 bases and J by 2 bases, 6 bases remained unmatched. CDR3 amino acids: CATSDPRSGGVTDTQYF. Written as DNA, the CDR3 is TGTGCCACCAGTGATCCTCGTAGCGGGGGGGTCACAGATACGCAGTATTTT.

V usage is TRBV28 and J usage is TRBJ1-5, with D maybe TRBD1 (6 bases). CDR3 length: 15 residues. Trimming left V 3 bases short and J 3 bases short, with 12 bases between. CDR1 and CDR2 from the germline V gene are MDHEN and SYDVKM. In nucleotides, the CDR3 is TGTGCCAGCAGTTTCATAGGGGGTAACAATCAGCCCCAGCATTTT. Translated, it gives CASSFIGGNNQPQHF.

This chain uses TRBV19 with TRBJ2-7; 8 nucleotides align to TRBD1. V lost 5 bases, J lost 1 base, and 7 bases stayed unmatched. This CDR3 spans 15 amino acids. CDR1 is LNHDA and CDR2 is SQIVND in the germline V gene (reference sequence). CDR3 in amino acids: CASSAGQGGSYEQYF. CDR3 DNA sequence: TGTGCCAGTAGTGCTGGACAGGGTGGGTCCTACGAGCAGTACTTC.

This chain links TRBV25-1 with TRBJ2-7; tentative D call: TRBD2 (5 bases). The V gene's germline CDR1 is MGHDK and CDR2 SYGVNS. The CDR3 covers 14 residues. V was trimmed by 5 bases and J by 4 bases, leaving 15 bases between them. DNA of the CDR3: TGTGCCAGCAGTACCCAAGGGAGATTATACGAGCAGTACTTC. The encoded protein is CASSTQGRLYEQYF.

The chain carries TRBV28 and TRBJ2-3; TRBD1 might be the D (6 bases). Trimming stripped 8 bases from V and 3 bases from J, with 24 bases between. Looked up from germline, CDR1 is MDHEN and CDR2 is SYDVKM. The CDR3 is 17 amino acids. The CDR3 loop reads CASVLGGVAGETDTQYF. In DNA form, the CDR3 reads TGTGCCAGCGTCCTGGGTGGGGTGGCAGGGGAGACAGATACGCAGTATTTT.

This clone was found once. The chain has TRBV6-5 and TRBJ1-1; TRBD1 might be the D (5 bases). The germline gives CDR1 MNHEY, CDR2 SVGAGI. The CDR3 length is 16 residues. Trimming removed 0 bases from V and 3 bases from J, with 14 bases in between. In nucleotides, the CDR3 is TGTGCCAGCAGTTACTCGAATCCGGGGGTGGACACTGAAGCTTTCTTT. Translated, it gives CASSYSNPGVDTEAFF.

The genes are TRBV28 and TRBJ2-1; D is perhaps TRBD2 (5 bases). This CDR3 is 16 amino acids long. V was trimmed by 7 bases and J by 0 bases, leaving 16 bases between them. CDR1 is MDHEN and CDR2 is SYDVKM in the germline V gene. The CDR3 here is CASTRLIGGSYNEQFF. The CDR3 bases are TGTGCCAGCACGAGGTTGATAGGAGGCTCCTACAATGAGCAGTTCTTC. Full variable domain (missing parts from reference TRBV28 and TRBJ2-1): DVKVTQSSRYLVKRTGEKVFLECVQDMDHENMFWYRQDPGLGLRLIYFSYDVKMKEKGDIPEGYSVSREKKERFSLILESASTNQTSMYLCASTRLIGGSYNEQFFGPGTRLTVL.

CDR3 in amino acids: CASSTRGGNTIYF. In DNA, the CDR3 is TGTGCCAGCTCGACCAGGGGGGGAAACACCATATATTTT. This rearrangement joins TRBV2 to TRBJ1-3; 7 nucleotides align to TRBD1. This CDR3 region has 13 residues. V was pared by 8 bases and J by 4 bases, with 5 bases of the junction left unmatched. Germline CDR1 and CDR2: SNHLY and FYNNEI. Together with reference TRBV2 and TRBJ1-3, the CDR3 gives the full variable domain: EPEVTQTPSHQVTQMGQEVILRCVPISNHLYFYWYRQILGQKVEFLVSFYNNEISEKSEIFDDQFSVERPDGSNFTLKIRSTKLEDSAMYFCASSTRGGNTIYFGEGSWLTVV.

The rearrangement joins TRBV7-2 to TRBJ1-2; 9 bases are shared with TRBD1. CDR3 length: 15 amino acids. The germline V gene encodes CDR1 SGHTA and CDR2 FQGNSA. V was clipped by 2 bases and J by 3 bases; unmatched bases: 4. CDR3 residues: CASSLWRQGDYGYTF. DNA for the CDR3: TGTGCCAGCAGCTTATGGCGACAGGGGGACTATGGCTACACCTTC.

The genes are TRBV4-3 and TRBJ1-6; D uncertain. Trimming left V 5 bases short and J 11 bases short, with 10 bases between. Per the germline V gene, CDR1 is LGHNA and CDR2 is YSLEER. The CDR3 extends over 12 amino acids. The CDR3 region is CASSFPRAPLHF. The CDR3 bases are TGCGCCAGCAGCTTTCCGAGAGCACCCCTCCACTTT.

This sequence joins TRBV4-1 and TRBJ1-5, with D tentatively TRBD1 (5 bases). Germline CDR1 and CDR2: MGHRA and YSYEKL. This CDR3 region has 15 residues. V lost 1 base and J lost 4, with 11 bases in between. This CDR3 reads CASSQGTGPNQPQHF. The CDR3 nucleotides are TGCGCCAGCAGCCAAGGAACAGGACCAAATCAGCCCCAGCATTTT.

The V call is TRBV19, the J call TRBJ1-3; D may be TRBD1 (6 bases). V lost 6 bases, J lost 8 bases, and 20 bases lay in between. Germline CDR1 is LNHDA and CDR2 is SQIVND (reference sequence). The CDR3 is 15 residues long. CDR3 in DNA: TGTGCCAGTAGGCCTGCAGGGGTGCTGGGGGACACCATATATTTT. Its translation: CASRPAGVLGDTIYF.

The J gene is TRBJ2-1, the V gene TRBV9, with no clear D. V was trimmed by 3 bases and J by 4 bases, leaving 17 bases between them. Germline V lookup: CDR1 SGDLS, CDR2 YYNGEE. This CDR3 is 16 amino acids long. The CDR3 region has the DNA TGTGCCAGCAGCGGCACCCCACTAACGCAATACAATGAGCAGTTCTTC. As protein: CASSGTPLTQYNEQFF.